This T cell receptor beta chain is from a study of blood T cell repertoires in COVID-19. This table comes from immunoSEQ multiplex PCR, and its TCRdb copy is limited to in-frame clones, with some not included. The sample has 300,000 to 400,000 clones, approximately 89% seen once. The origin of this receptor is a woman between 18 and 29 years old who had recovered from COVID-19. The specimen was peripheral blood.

The CDR3 here is CASSLDRFYGYTF. The CDR3 nucleotides are TGTGCCAGCAGCCTTGACAGATTCTATGGCTACACCTTC. This sequence joins TRBV12-3 or TRBV12-4 and TRBJ1-2, with D possibly being TRBD1 (5 bases). V lost 6 bases and J 4 bases, leaving 12 bases between the germline ends. This CDR3 region has 13 residues.